This TCR beta chain is drawn from a study of T-cell reconstitution after alpha-beta-depleted transplantation in children. The V end was cut by 4 bases, the J end by 6 bases, with 9 bases between. The length of the CDR3 is 11 residues. The V gene's germline CDR1 is SQVTM and CDR2 ANQGSEA. Researchers prepared the TCRbeta library using unique molecular identifiers, the study reports. TCRdb independently ran MiXCR on the PCR reads; one entry per CDR3 protein. Of fewer than 700,000 distinct CDR3 sequences in the sample, over 10% were seen once. In this sample, this clonotype turned up many times. The target antigen is unknown. Study outcomes and limitations: As was reported, about two months after transplant, alpha-beta T cells came from several hundred expanded graft clones. Hyperexpanded clones declined; after one year, newly produced T cells mostly supplied diversity. Some patients' high day-60 TCRbeta diversity was traced to surviving recipient T cells and thymic progenitors.

The sample here was PBMCs, mostly from graft donor cells, taken 360 days after TCRalphabeta/CD19-depleted stem cell transplant. This sequence was found in a male patient aged 10-17 years who had a stem cell transplant for acute myeloid leukemia, so the T cells may come from the graft donor. J is TRBJ1-1 and V is TRBV29-1, with D possibly being TRBD1 (5 bases). For the CDR3, the DNA is TGCAGCGTTGGTGGGGCAGCTGAAGCTTTCTTT. Translating gives CSVGGAAEAFF.